Shown below are 3 T cell receptor beta chains from a single sample sequenced in a study of shared clonotypes between healthy human individuals. The data were produced by immunoSEQ multiplex PCR, yet TCRdb's version contains in-frame clones alone and is incomplete. The table records roughly 2 million clones, roughly 94% of them present only once. Source material: naive CD4+ T cells sorted from blood. Subset defined: CD45RA+ positively selected. The receptors shown here come from a man aged 18 to 29 in good health.

The chain is built from TRBV6-6 and TRBJ2-3, with a tentative D call TRBD2 (5 bases). Between the trimmed V and J ends, which lost 6 bases and 4 bases, there was a span of 8 bases. CDR1 is MNHNY, CDR2 SVGAGI, per germline (reference sequence). This CDR3 is built from 12 residues. The CDR3 coding sequence is TGTGCCAGCAGCCCCGGGGCAGATACGCAGTATTTT. Residues: CASSPGADTQYF.

The CDR3 loop is CASSLTGPFTGELFF. CDR3 in DNA: TGCGCCAGCAGCTTGACAGGACCCTTCACCGGGGAGCTGTTTTTT. The chain carries TRBV5-1 and TRBJ2-2, with a possible D match to TRBD1 (5 bases). The CDR3 spans 15 residues. V lost 1 base and J 4 bases, leaving 11 bases between the germline ends. CDR1 is SGHRS and CDR2 is YFSETQ in the germline V gene.

In its sample, this clone was seen once. V and J are TRBV5-4 and TRBJ1-6, with 7 nucleotides matching TRBD1. Trimming took 4 bases from V and 7 from J; bases not matched to a gene: 8. Per the germline V gene, CDR1 is SGHNT and CDR2 is YYREEE (reference sequence). The CDR3 consists of 15 residues. CDR3 in amino acids: CASSLPGTENSPLHF. CDR3 DNA sequence: TGTGCCAGCAGCCTACCCGGGACAGAAAATTCACCCCTCCACTTT.